The rows below give T cell receptor beta chains drawn from one sample of a study of blood T cell repertoires in COVID-19. Assay: immunoSEQ multiplex PCR; the TCRdb copy retains only in-frame clones and omits some. The sample yields more than 200,000 clones, roughly 86% seen once. The sample taken for sequencing was peripheral blood. These receptors all come from a woman aged 55-70 years with COVID-19, enrolled during active disease. CDR3s include the opening cysteine and the closing phenylalanine or tryptophan. D genes are given only for firm matches. A clone size is listed for some rows: how often the clone was seen (once, few, many), or a class if it is expanded.

CDR3: CASSPLGGENSPLHF; DNA: TGTGCCAGCAGTCCCCTAGGAGGGGAGAATTCACCCCTCCACTTT; size: .; D: .; V: TRBV27; J: TRBJ1-6
CDR3: CASSSRQGLTYEQYF; DNA: TGTGCCAGCAGCTCCCGACAGGGCCTAACCTACGAGCAGTACTTC; size: .; D: TRBD1; V: TRBV7-9; J: TRBJ2-7
CDR3: CASRPGTGNQPQHF; DNA: TGTGCCAGTAGACCTGGGACAGGAAATCAGCCCCAGCATTTT; size: .; D: TRBD1; V: TRBV19; J: TRBJ1-5
CDR3: CASSSFGGGSSSPLHF; DNA: TGTGCCAGCAGCTCGTTTGGGGGGGGAAGTTCTTCACCCCTCCACTTT; size: .; D: .; V: TRBV13; J: TRBJ1-6
CDR3: CASSQELRGKTQYF; DNA: TGTGCCAGCAGCCAAGAGTTGCGGGGGAAGACCCAGTACTTC; size: .; D: TRBD2; V: TRBV14; J: TRBJ2-5
CDR3: CASTGRTDTQYF; DNA: TGTGCCAGCACAGGCCGCACAGATACGCAGTATTTT; size: .; D: .; V: TRBV12-3/TRBV12-4; J: TRBJ2-3
CDR3: CASSPVGGRGNYGYTF; DNA: TGTGCCAGCAGCCCTGTGGGAGGGCGCGGGAACTATGGCTACACCTTC; size: .; D: .; V: TRBV5-4; J: TRBJ1-2
CDR3: CATSREVASGRVNEQFF; DNA: TGTGCCACCAGCAGAGAGGTGGCTAGCGGGAGGGTCAATGAGCAGTTCTTC; size: .; D: TRBD2; V: TRBV15; J: TRBJ2-1
CDR3: CASSLRQNTGELFF; DNA: TGTGCCAGCAGCCTACGACAGAACACCGGGGAGCTGTTTTTT; size: many; D: .; V: TRBV2; J: TRBJ2-2
CDR3: CASSLGGGLEPQHF; DNA: TGTGCCAGCAGCTTGGGAGGGGGTCTTGAGCCCCAGCATTTT; size: .; D: .; V: TRBV7-2; J: TRBJ1-5
CDR3: CASSPDNFGYTF; DNA: TGCGCCAGCAGCCCTGACAATTTTGGCTACACCTTC; size: .; D: .; V: TRBV5-1; J: TRBJ1-2
CDR3: CASSWDRYTEAFF; DNA: TGTGCCAGCAGTTGGGACAGATACACTGAAGCTTTCTTT; size: .; D: TRBD1; V: TRBV6-2/TRBV6-3; J: TRBJ1-1
CDR3: CASSFGHRVSNEKLFF; DNA: TGTGCCAGCAGTTTTGGGCACAGGGTTTCTAATGAAAAACTGTTTTTT; size: .; D: .; V: TRBV27; J: TRBJ1-4
CDR3: CATAGQGNTEAFF; DNA: TGTGCCACCGCGGGACAGGGGAACACTGAAGCTTTCTTT; size: .; D: TRBD1; V: TRBV7-2; J: TRBJ1-1
CDR3: CASSSVGTGGLDTQYF; DNA: TGTGCCAGCAGCTCCGTGGGGACAGGAGGGTTAGATACGCAGTATTTT; size: .; D: TRBD1; V: TRBV7-2; J: TRBJ2-3
CDR3: CASSQKGGWIEQFF; DNA: TGTGCCAGCAGCCAAAAGGGAGGATGGATTGAGCAGTTCTTC; size: .; D: .; V: TRBV7-3; J: TRBJ2-1
CDR3: CASSWKLAGASTDTQYF; DNA: TGCGCCAGCAGCTGGAAACTAGCGGGTGCTAGCACAGATACGCAGTATTTT; size: .; D: TRBD2; V: TRBV5-1; J: TRBJ2-3
CDR3: CASRAPTGGGEKLFF; DNA: TGTGCCAGCAGGGCCCCGACAGGGGGCGGTGAAAAACTGTTTTTT; size: .; D: TRBD1; V: TRBV2; J: TRBJ1-4
CDR3: CASRRSFSSGANVLTF; DNA: TGTGCCAGCCGGAGATCATTTAGCTCTGGGGCCAACGTCCTGACTTTC; size: .; D: .; V: TRBV28; J: TRBJ2-6
CDR3: CASSFRSMSDTQYF; DNA: TGTGCCAGCAGCTTCCGATCTATGTCCGATACGCAGTATTTT; size: .; D: .; V: TRBV9; J: TRBJ2-3
CDR3: CASSLEQATNEKLFF; DNA: TGTGCCAGCAGCTTGGAACAAGCAACTAATGAAAAACTGTTTTTT; size: .; D: .; V: TRBV5-4; J: TRBJ1-4
CDR3: CASRLQDFLTGTENTEAFF; DNA: TGTGCAAGTCGCTTACAAGACTTTCTAACCGGGACAGAGAACACTGAAGCTTTCTTT; size: .; D: .; V: TRBV12-2; J: TRBJ1-1
CDR3: CASRLQGVDEQYF; DNA: TGTGCCAGCAGACTACAGGGGGTGGACGAGCAGTACTTC; size: .; D: TRBD1; V: TRBV2; J: TRBJ2-7
CDR3: CSARGDGYTF; DNA: TGCAGTGCCCGAGGAGATGGCTACACCTTC; size: .; D: .; V: TRBV20-1; J: TRBJ1-2
CDR3: CASNYETGAAYEQYF; DNA: TGTGCCAGCAATTATGAAACAGGGGCCGCCTACGAGCAGTACTTC; size: .; D: TRBD1; V: TRBV6-6; J: TRBJ2-7
CDR3: CASSPDRRRVQYF; DNA: TGTGCCAGCAGCCCGGACAGGCGTCGGGTGCAGTACTTC; size: .; D: TRBD1; V: TRBV7-2; J: TRBJ2-7
CDR3: CASSGLIEQYF; DNA: TGTGCCAGCAGTGGACTCATCGAGCAGTACTTC; size: .; D: .; V: TRBV25-1; J: TRBJ2-7
CDR3: CASSQRRWDSFLGNTIYF; DNA: TGTGCCAGCAGCCAACGACGATGGGACTCCTTCCTGGGAAACACCATATATTTT; size: .; D: .; V: TRBV14; J: TRBJ1-3
CDR3: CASSQTQSGRGYNEQFF; DNA: TGTGCCAGCAGCCAAACCCAGAGCGGGAGAGGTTACAATGAGCAGTTCTTC; size: once; D: TRBD2; V: TRBV7-8; J: TRBJ2-1
CDR3: CSVLGTPLISTDTQYF; DNA: TGCAGCGTTCTAGGGACACCTCTAATTAGCACAGATACGCAGTATTTT; size: .; D: .; V: TRBV29-1; J: TRBJ2-3
CDR3: CASSIRRGGANQETQYF; DNA: TGTGCCAGTAGTATTCGACGCGGGGGGGCGAACCAAGAGACCCAGTACTTC; size: .; D: TRBD2; V: TRBV19; J: TRBJ2-5
CDR3: CASMGGRSSYEQYF; DNA: TGTGCCAGCATGGGGGGAAGGAGCTCCTACGAGCAGTACTTC; size: .; D: .; V: TRBV27; J: TRBJ2-7
CDR3: CSASSGHHQPQHF; DNA: TGCAGTGCTAGTTCAGGGCACCATCAGCCCCAGCATTTT; size: .; D: .; V: TRBV20-1; J: TRBJ1-5
CDR3: CASRETRNQPQHF; DNA: TGTGCCAGCAGGGAGACTCGCAATCAGCCCCAGCATTTT; size: .; D: .; V: TRBV6-5; J: TRBJ1-5
CDR3: CASSYSSPGGYTF; DNA: TGTGCCAGCAGTTACTCGTCCCCAGGTGGCTACACCTTC; size: .; D: .; V: TRBV6-2/TRBV6-3; J: TRBJ1-2
CDR3: CASSKTTPLRGEKLFF; DNA: TGTGCCAGCAGTAAAACGACTCCCCTTAGGGGTGAAAAACTGTTTTTT; size: .; D: .; V: TRBV2; J: TRBJ1-4
CDR3: CASSFYGRGQRNTEAFF; DNA: TGTGCCAGCAGTTTCTATGGGCGGGGACAGAGGAACACTGAAGCTTTCTTT; size: few; D: TRBD1; V: TRBV28; J: TRBJ1-1
CDR3: CATKAQTGGGGTEAFF; DNA: TGTGCCACCAAAGCTCAGACAGGGGGCGGTGGCACTGAAGCTTTCTTT; size: .; D: TRBD1; V: TRBV11-2; J: TRBJ1-1
CDR3: CASSQAQMKYF; DNA: TGTGCCAGCAGCCAAGCTCAGATGAAGTACTTC; size: .; D: .; V: TRBV3-1/TRBV3-2; J: TRBJ2-7
CDR3: CAINEKTSGRLNEQFF; DNA: TGTGCCATCAACGAAAAGACTAGCGGGAGGTTAAATGAGCAGTTCTTC; size: .; D: TRBD2; V: TRBV2; J: TRBJ2-1
CDR3: CASSPGTSGDNEQFF; DNA: TGTGCCAGCAGCCCGGGGACTAGCGGCGACAATGAGCAGTTCTTC; size: .; D: TRBD2; V: TRBV5-6; J: TRBJ2-1